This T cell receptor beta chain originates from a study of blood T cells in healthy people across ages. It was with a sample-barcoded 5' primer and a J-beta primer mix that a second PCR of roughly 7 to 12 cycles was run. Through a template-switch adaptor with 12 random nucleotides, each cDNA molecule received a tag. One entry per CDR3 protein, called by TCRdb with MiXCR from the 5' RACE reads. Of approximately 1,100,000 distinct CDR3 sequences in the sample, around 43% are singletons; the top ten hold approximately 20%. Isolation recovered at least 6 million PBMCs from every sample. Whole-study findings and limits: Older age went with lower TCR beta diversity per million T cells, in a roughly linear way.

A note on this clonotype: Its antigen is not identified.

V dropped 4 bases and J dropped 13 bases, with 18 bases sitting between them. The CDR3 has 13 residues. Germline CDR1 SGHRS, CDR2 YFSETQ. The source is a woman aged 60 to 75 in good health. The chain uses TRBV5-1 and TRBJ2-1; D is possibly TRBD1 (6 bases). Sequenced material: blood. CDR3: CASSPEGTRFQFF. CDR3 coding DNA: TGCGCCAGCAGCCCGGAAGGGACAAGATTTCAGTTCTTC.